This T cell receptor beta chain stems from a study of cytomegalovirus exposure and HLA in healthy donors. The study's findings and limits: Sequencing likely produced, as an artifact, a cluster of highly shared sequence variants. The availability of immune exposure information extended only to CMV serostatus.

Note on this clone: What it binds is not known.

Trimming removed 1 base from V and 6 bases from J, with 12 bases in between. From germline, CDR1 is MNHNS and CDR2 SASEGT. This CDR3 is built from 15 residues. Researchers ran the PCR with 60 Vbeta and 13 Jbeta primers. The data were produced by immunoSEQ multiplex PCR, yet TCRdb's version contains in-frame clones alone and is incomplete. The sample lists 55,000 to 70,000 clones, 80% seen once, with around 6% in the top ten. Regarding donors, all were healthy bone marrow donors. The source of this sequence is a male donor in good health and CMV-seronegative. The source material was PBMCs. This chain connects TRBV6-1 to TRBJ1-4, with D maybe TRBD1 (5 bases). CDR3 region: CASSEGGGFDEKLFF. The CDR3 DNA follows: TGTGCCAGCAGTGAAGGCGGGGGTTTCGATGAAAAACTGTTTTTT.